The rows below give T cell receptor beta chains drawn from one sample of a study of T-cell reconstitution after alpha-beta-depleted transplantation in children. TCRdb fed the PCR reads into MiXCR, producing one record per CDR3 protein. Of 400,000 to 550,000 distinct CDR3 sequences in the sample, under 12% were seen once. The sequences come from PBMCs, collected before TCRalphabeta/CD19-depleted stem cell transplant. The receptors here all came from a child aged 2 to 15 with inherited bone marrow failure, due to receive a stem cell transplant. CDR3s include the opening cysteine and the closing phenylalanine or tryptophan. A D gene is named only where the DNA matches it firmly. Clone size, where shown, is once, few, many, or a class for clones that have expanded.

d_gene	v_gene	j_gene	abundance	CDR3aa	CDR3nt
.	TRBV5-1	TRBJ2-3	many	CASSRQIDTQYF	TGCGCCAGCAGCAGACAGATAGATACGCAGTATTTT
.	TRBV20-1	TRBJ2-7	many	CSARDYLYSYEQYF	TGCAGTGCTAGAGATTACCTCTACTCCTACGAGCAGTACTTC
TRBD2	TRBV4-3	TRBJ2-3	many	CASSQRAGGPTDTQYF	TGCGCCAGCAGCCAGAGAGCGGGGGGGCCCACAGATACGCAGTATTTT
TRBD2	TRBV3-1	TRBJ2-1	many	CASSQDTAGGPTNEQFF	TGTGCCAGCAGCCAAGATACAGCGGGAGGGCCGACCAATGAGCAGTTCTTC
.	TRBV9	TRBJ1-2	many	CASSVGRVDYGYTF	TGTGCCAGCAGCGTAGGAAGGGTTGACTATGGCTACACCTTC
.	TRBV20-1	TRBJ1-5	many	CSARAVTGGGEPQHF	TGCAGTGCTAGAGCAGTCACGGGTGGTGGTGAGCCCCAGCATTTT
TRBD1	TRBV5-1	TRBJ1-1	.	CASSLEGQGATEAFF	TGCGCCAGCAGCTTGGAGGGACAGGGGGCGACTGAAGCTTTCTTT
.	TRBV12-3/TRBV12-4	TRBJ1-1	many	CASRSNRAPNTEAFF	TGTGCCAGCAGGTCGAACAGGGCCCCGAACACTGAAGCTTTCTTT
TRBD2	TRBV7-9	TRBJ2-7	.	CAILAAPSYEQYF	TGTGCCATCCTAGCGGCCCCCTCCTACGAGCAGTACTTC
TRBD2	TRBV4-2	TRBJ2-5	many	CASSQDRREGFGSETQYF	TGTGCCAGCAGCCAAGATCGGCGGGAGGGGTTCGGTTCAGAGACCCAGTACTTC
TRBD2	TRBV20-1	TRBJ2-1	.	CSVRWGGSSYNEQFF	TGCAGTGTCAGGTGGGGCGGGAGCTCCTACAATGAGCAGTTCTTC
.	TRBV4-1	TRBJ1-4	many	CASSQVRGRVGEKLFF	TGCGCCAGCAGCCAAGTCCGGGGCAGGGTTGGTGAAAAACTGTTTTTT
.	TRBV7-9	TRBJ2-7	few	CASSLKGGEQYF	TGTGCCAGCAGCTTAAAGGGCGGCGAGCAGTACTTC
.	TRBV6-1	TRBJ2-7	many	CASSGTGTIYEQYF	TGTGCCAGTTCCGGAACGGGTACGATCTACGAGCAGTACTTC
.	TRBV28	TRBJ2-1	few	CASSFRVNNEQFF	TGTGCCAGCAGTTTCCGGGTCAACAATGAGCAGTTCTTC
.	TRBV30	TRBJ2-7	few	CAWSSLGVVGYEQYF	TGTGCCTGGAGTTCCCTTGGGGTTGTGGGCTACGAGCAGTACTTC
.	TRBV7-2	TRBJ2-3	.	CASSLPMPDTQYF	TGTGCCAGCAGCTTACCCATGCCAGATACGCAGTATTTT
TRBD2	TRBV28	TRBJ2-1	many	CASSSSSGRAWSSYNEQFF	TGTGCCAGCAGTTCATCTAGCGGGAGGGCCTGGAGCTCCTACAATGAGCAGTTCTTC
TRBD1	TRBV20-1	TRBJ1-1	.	CSANPPGQGNTEAFF	TGCAGTGCAAATCCACCGGGACAGGGGAACACTGAAGCTTTCTTT
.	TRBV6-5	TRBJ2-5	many	CASSYDDRQETQYF	TGTGCCAGCAGTTATGACGACAGACAAGAGACCCAGTACTTC
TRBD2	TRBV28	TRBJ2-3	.	CASSLSGTTSLGQYF	TGTGCCAGCAGTTTATCGGGGACTACCAGCCTGGGGCAGTATTTT
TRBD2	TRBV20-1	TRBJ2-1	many	CSARSLAGSSYNEQFF	TGCAGTGCTAGGTCCCTAGCGGGTAGCTCCTACAATGAGCAGTTCTTC
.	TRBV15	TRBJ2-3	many	CATSRDRGTDTQYF	TGTGCCACCAGCAGGGACAGAGGCACAGATACGCAGTATTTT
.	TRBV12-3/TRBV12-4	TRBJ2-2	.	CASSPGVPNTGELFF	TGTGCCAGCAGTCCAGGGGTCCCGAACACCGGGGAGCTGTTTTTT
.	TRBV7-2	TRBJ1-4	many	CASSLALWEATEKLFF	TGTGCCAGCAGCTTAGCGCTGTGGGAAGCGACTGAAAAACTGTTTTTT
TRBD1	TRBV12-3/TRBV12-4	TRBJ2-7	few	CASSLSLFRWGQGSYEQYF	TGTGCCAGCAGTTTAAGTCTTTTTCGGTGGGGACAGGGCTCCTACGAGCAGTACTTC
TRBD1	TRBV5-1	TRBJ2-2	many	CASSLGRDRAYGELFF	TGCGCCAGCAGCTTGGGCCGGGACAGGGCATACGGGGAGCTGTTTTTT
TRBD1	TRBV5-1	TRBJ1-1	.	CASSRQGDVEAFF	TGCGCCAGCAGCCGACAGGGGGATGTTGAAGCTTTCTTT
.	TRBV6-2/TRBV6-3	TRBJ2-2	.	CASSPPTANTGELFF	TGTGCCAGCAGTCCGCCGACAGCGAACACCGGGGAGCTGTTTTTT
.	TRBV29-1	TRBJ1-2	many	CSVESRADYGYTF	TGCAGCGTTGAGTCCCGGGCGGACTATGGCTACACCTTC
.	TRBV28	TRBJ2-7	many	CASQGQGPYEQYF	TGTGCCAGCCAGGGGCAGGGGCCCTACGAGCAGTACTTC
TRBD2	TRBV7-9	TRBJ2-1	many	CASTGVGRLAGGNEQFF	TGTGCCAGCACAGGGGTCGGTAGACTAGCGGGAGGCAATGAGCAGTTCTTC
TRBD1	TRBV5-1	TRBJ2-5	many	CASSPRTGGQETQYF	TGCGCCAGCAGCCCCCGAACAGGGGGCCAAGAGACCCAGTACTTC
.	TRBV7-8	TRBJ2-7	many	CASSLNNEQYF	TGTGCCAGCAGCTTAAACAACGAGCAGTACTTC
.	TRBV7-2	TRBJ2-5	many	CASSLSGAETQYF	TGTGCCAGCAGCCTATCGGGAGCGGAGACCCAGTACTTC
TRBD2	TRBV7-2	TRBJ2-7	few	CASSRQPSTSGYEQYF	TGTGCCAGCAGCCGACAACCCTCGACTAGCGGGTACGAGCAGTACTTC
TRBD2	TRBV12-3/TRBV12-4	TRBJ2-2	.	CASSLGTSGSTGELFF	TGTGCCAGCAGTCTTGGGACTAGCGGGAGCACCGGGGAGCTGTTTTTT
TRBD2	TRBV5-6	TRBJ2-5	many	CASSPAAGGETQYF	TGTGCCAGCAGCCCGGCGGCGGGAGGGGAGACCCAGTACTTC
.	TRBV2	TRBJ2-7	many	CASSEAPDGPYEQYF	TGTGCCAGCAGTGAAGCCCCCGACGGTCCCTACGAGCAGTACTTC
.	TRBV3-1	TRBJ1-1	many	CASSRLNEAFF	TGTGCCAGCAGCCGGTTGAACGAAGCTTTCTTT
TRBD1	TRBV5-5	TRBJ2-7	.	CASSRATGGISYEQYF	TGTGCCAGCAGCCGGGCGACAGGGGGAATCTCCTACGAGCAGTACTTC
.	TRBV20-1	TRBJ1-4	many	CSARDLGGASEKLFF	TGCAGTGCTAGAGATCTGGGGGGAGCAAGTGAAAAACTGTTTTTT
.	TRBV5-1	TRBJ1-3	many	CASSLKESGNTIYF	TGCGCCAGCAGCTTGAAAGAGTCTGGAAACACCATATATTTT
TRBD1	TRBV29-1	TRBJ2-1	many	CSADPQGTHQFF	TGCAGCGCCGACCCACAGGGGACACACCAGTTCTTC
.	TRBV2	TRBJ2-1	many	CASSEVWPPYNEQFF	TGTGCCAGCAGTGAAGTTTGGCCGCCATACAATGAGCAGTTCTTC
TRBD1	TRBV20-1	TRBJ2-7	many	CSAPGQGGYEQYF	TGCAGTGCTCCGGGACAGGGGGGTTACGAGCAGTACTTC
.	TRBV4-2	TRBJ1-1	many	CASSEETVNTEAFF	TGTGCCAGCAGCGAAGAGACAGTGAACACTGAAGCTTTCTTT
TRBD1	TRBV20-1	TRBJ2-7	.	CSARSNRGQATYEQYF	TGCAGTGCTAGATCAAACCGAGGACAGGCGACCTACGAGCAGTACTTC
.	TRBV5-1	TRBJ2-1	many	CASSLGRFNGGNEQFF	TGCGCCAGCAGCTTGGGGAGGTTCAACGGGGGCAATGAGCAGTTCTTC
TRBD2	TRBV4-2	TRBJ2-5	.	CASSQEAGNQETQYF	TGTGCCAGCAGCCAAGAAGCGGGAAACCAAGAGACCCAGTACTTC
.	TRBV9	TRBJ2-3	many	CASSVIPLTDTQYF	TGTGCCAGCAGCGTCATACCTCTCACAGATACGCAGTATTTT
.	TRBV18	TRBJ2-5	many	CASSPAPQETQYF	TGTGCCAGCTCACCGGCGCCTCAAGAGACCCAGTACTTC
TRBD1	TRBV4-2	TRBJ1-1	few	CASSQAYTGGRNTEAFF	TGTGCCAGCAGCCAAGCCTATACAGGGGGCAGGAACACTGAAGCTTTCTTT
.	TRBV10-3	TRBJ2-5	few	CAISESPATGAQYF	TGTGCCATCAGTGAGTCCCCCGCTACGGGGGCCCAGTACTTC
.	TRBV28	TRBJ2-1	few	CASSFGFPYNEQFF	TGTGCCAGCAGCTTCGGATTCCCCTACAATGAGCAGTTCTTC
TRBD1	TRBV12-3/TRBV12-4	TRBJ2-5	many	CASRRGQEETQYF	TGTGCCAGCAGACGAGGACAGGAAGAGACCCAGTACTTC
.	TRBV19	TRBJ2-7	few	CASASLGVEQYF	TGTGCCAGTGCTTCACTTGGGGTCGAGCAGTACTTC